A single sample is the source of the 25 T cell receptor beta chains below, sequenced in a study of blood T cell repertoires in COVID-19 (dated by TCRdb to 2018 to 2020). Library preparation used the immunoSEQ multiplex PCR assay. The immuneACCESS repertoire file appears here via TCRdb, limited to in-frame rearrangements. These files lack a portion of the clones; in checked studies, under half of the deficit traces to unresolved V genes, and the cause of the others is not known. The sample table contains under 400,000 clones; only one count was recorded for roughly 85% of them. The ten top clones hold roughly 4% of the sample. Sequencing input: PBMCs or T cells enriched from blood (not recorded which). Receptor source: a woman aged 35 to 49 with acute COVID-19.

The chain is built from TRBV20-1 and TRBJ2-7; D is uncertain. Trimming cost V 3 bases and J 2 bases, with 11 bases left between them. The CDR3 loop spans 13 amino acids. Germline CDR1 and CDR2: DFQATT and SNEGSKA (reference sequence). Written as DNA, the CDR3 is TGCAGTGCTAGTCAACAGAGAACCTACGAGCAGTACTTC. Its protein is CSASQQRTYEQYF.

The CDR3 DNA follows: TGTGCCAGCAGCTCGAACCGGGACAGCGAAAAGCACTATGGCTACACCTTC. It encodes CASSSNRDSEKHYGYTF. The rearrangement uses TRBV3-1 (or the pseudogene TRBV3-2) and TRBJ1-2, with 7 bases matching TRBD1. This CDR3 is built from 17 residues. The germline gives CDR1 LGHDT, CDR2 YNNKEL (reference sequence). The V gene end was trimmed by 5 bases and the J gene end by 3 bases; junction bases not matched to a gene: 15.

This clone has a single count. V is TRBV10-3 and J is TRBJ2-3; D is ambiguous. CDR3 length: 11 residues. Germline CDR1 reads ENHRY; CDR2 reads SYGVKD. Trimming cost V 8 bases and J 4 bases, with 7 bases left between them. In DNA form, the CDR3 reads TGTGCCATCTCCCGGGCAGATACGCAGTATTTT. Amino acid sequence: CAISRADTQYF.

This clone was picked up one time. This chain uses TRBV2 with TRBJ2-4; 8 nucleotides align to TRBD2. The germline V gene encodes CDR1 SNHLY and CDR2 FYNNEI. The junction had 4 bases not matched to a gene; V was cut back by 5 bases and J by 7 bases. The length of the CDR3 is 13 residues. CDR3 protein: CASSSSGINIQYF. The CDR3 DNA follows: TGTGCCAGCAGTAGTAGCGGGATTAACATTCAGTACTTC.

The rearrangement uses TRBV4-2 and TRBJ1-2, with a tentative D call TRBD1 (5 bases). This CDR3 is 18 amino acids long. V was cut by 1 base and J by 2 bases, with 20 bases left in between. Germline CDR1 is LGHNA and CDR2 is YNFKEQ. The CDR3 loop reads CASSQVSSRQRTNYGYTF. CDR3 nucleotide sequence: TGTGCCAGCAGCCAAGTATCGAGTCGACAGAGAACCAACTATGGCTACACCTTC.

The chain joins TRBV21-1 to TRBJ1-6; no check of the table's D call, TRBD1, against the DNA was made. TRBV21-1 is a pseudogene segment. This CDR3 contains 16 residues. The CDR3 spells CASSLCRDNYNSPLHF. The DNA of the CDR3 is TGTGCCAGCAGCCTCTGCAGGGATAACTATAATTCACCCCTCCACTTT.

For this clone: This same CDR3 is encoded by further DNA sequences in the sample. The chain is built from TRBV6-5 and TRBJ2-7; TRBD1 is a possible D gene (6 bases). The CDR3 consists of 11 residues. Per germline, CDR1 MNHEY and CDR2 SVGAGI. Trimming cost V 8 bases and J 4 bases, with 9 bases left between them. The CDR3 nucleotides read TGTGCCAGCGGTCAGGGGTACGAGCAGTACTTC. It is translated as CASGQGYEQYF.

This clone came up once. The genes are TRBV6-5 and TRBJ2-1; 10 nucleotides line up with TRBD2. Trimming removed 0 bases from V and 6 bases from J; junction bases left unmatched: 5. This CDR3 region has 16 residues. Per germline, CDR1 MNHEY and CDR2 SVGAGI. The CDR3 nucleotides are TGTGCCAGCAGTTACTCGTTGCTAGCGGGAGTCAATGAGCAGTTCTTC. Residues: CASSYSLLAGVNEQFF.

This clone was picked up a small number of times. The gene calls are TRBV2 and TRBJ2-3; 13 nucleotides line up with TRBD2. The CDR3 consists of 15 residues. J was trimmed by 4 bases and V by 8 bases; bases with no gene match: 6. CDR1 is SNHLY, CDR2 FYNNEI, per germline. The CDR3 spells CASCTSGRASDTQYF. The DNA for the CDR3 is TGTGCCAGCTGTACTAGCGGGAGGGCCTCAGATACGCAGTATTTT.

The CDR3 reads CASSSGQGFDEQYF. CDR3 coding DNA: TGCGCCAGCAGCTCGGGACAGGGGTTCGACGAGCAGTACTTC. The genes are TRBV5-1 and TRBJ2-7; 10 bases match TRBD1. V shed 3 bases, J shed 5 bases, and the junction held 5 bases outside the gene matches. CDR1 SGHRS and CDR2 YFSETQ come from the germline V gene. This CDR3 has 14 residues.

The chain joins TRBV7-3 to TRBJ2-3, with TRBD2 matching 9 bases. CDR1 and CDR2 from the germline V gene are SGHTA and FQGTGA. V shed 4 bases, J shed 2 bases, and the junction held 4 bases outside the gene matches. CDR3 length: 15 amino acids. The CDR3 protein is CASSSAGGPTDTQYF. The CDR3 region has the DNA TGTGCCAGCAGCTCCGCGGGGGGGCCCACAGATACGCAGTATTTT.

The J gene is TRBJ2-2, the V gene TRBV5-1, with D maybe TRBD2 (5 bases). With 0 bases removed from V and 1 base from J, the gap between germline ends came to 7 bases. The CDR3 has 15 amino acids. Germline-derived CDR1 and CDR2 are SGHRS and YFSETQ. CDR3 nucleotide sequence: TGCGCCAGCAGCTTGGCGAGCGGGAACACCGGGGAGCTGTTTTTT. Translating gives CASSLASGNTGELFF.

In nucleotides, the CDR3 is TGTGCCAGCAGCTTGGAGTGGGGCTCTGGCTACACCTTC. Encoded protein: CASSLEWGSGYTF. V usage is TRBV5-5 and J usage is TRBJ1-2, with a possible D match to TRBD1 (5 bases). The V gene's germline CDR1 is SGHKS and CDR2 YYEKEE (reference sequence). The ends were cut back, 0 bases at V and 7 bases at J, with 10 bases in the middle. There are 13 residues in the CDR3.

V gene TRBV27 combines with J gene TRBJ1-4, with no clear D. CDR1 is MNHEY and CDR2 is SMNVEV in the germline V gene (reference sequence). Deletions cut 2 bases from V and 13 bases from J, with 14 bases between. The CDR3 loop spans 13 amino acids. Here the CDR3 DNA reads TGTGCCAGCAGTTTAAATCCCGTCTATGGACTGTTTTTT. Residues: CASSLNPVYGLFF.

The chain has TRBV7-2 and TRBJ2-3, with TRBD2 as a possible D gene (5 bases). This CDR3 comprises 16 residues. The germline V and J ends were trimmed by 1 base and 0 bases, with 11 bases remaining between them. Germline loops: CDR1 SGHTA, CDR2 FQGNSA. Here the CDR3 DNA reads TGTGCCAGCAGCTTAGTCACTCTAGCTAGCACAGATACGCAGTATTTT. Translation: CASSLVTLASTDTQYF.

The chain recombines TRBV7-2 with TRBJ1-2; D is ambiguous. This CDR3 contains 14 residues. Germline-derived CDR1 and CDR2 are SGHTA and FQGNSA. Trimming removed 1 base at V and 1 base at J, with 7 bases between. CDR3 in amino acids: CASSLGALNYGYTF. The CDR3 nucleotides read TGTGCCAGCAGCTTAGGGGCCCTTAACTATGGCTACACCTTC.

The V and J genes are TRBV9 and TRBJ2-5; 7 nucleotides line up with TRBD2. The CDR3 spans 14 residues. With V trimmed by 3 bases and J by 7 bases, 9 bases remained unmatched. Germline V CDR1 and CDR2: SGDLS, YYNGEE. CDR3 DNA: TGTGCCAGCAGCGCGGGAGGACTAGACGTGACCCAGTACTTC. Encoded protein: CASSAGGLDVTQYF.

The CDR3 spells CASSWTGQGYTF. For the CDR3, the DNA is TGTGCCAGCAGTTGGACAGGGCAAGGCTACACCTTC. The genes are TRBV12-3 or TRBV12-4 and TRBJ1-2, with 8 bases matching TRBD1. The V gene end was trimmed by 4 bases and the J gene end by 8 bases; junction bases not matched to a gene: 3. The CDR3 consists of 12 residues.

The chain has TRBV19 and TRBJ1-6; D perhaps matches TRBD1 (6 bases). Trimming took 5 bases from V and 0 from J, leaving 17 bases between them. This CDR3 has 18 amino acids. The V gene's germline CDR1 is LNHDA and CDR2 SQIVND (reference sequence). CDR3 DNA sequence: TGTGCCAGTAGTGTATCCGGGACACAAAGCTCCTATAATTCACCCCTCCACTTT. Translated: CASSVSGTQSSYNSPLHF.

The chain is built from TRBV4-1 and TRBJ2-2, with 7 nucleotides matching TRBD1. CDR3 length equals 16 residues. Germline CDR1 MGHRA, CDR2 YSYEKL. V lost 4 bases, J lost 4 bases, and 9 bases stayed unmatched. As DNA, the CDR3 is TGCGCCAGCAGCCCCTCGCAGGGGGAGCCCACCGGGGAGCTGTTTTTT. Translating gives CASSPSQGEPTGELFF.

V and J are TRBV3-1 (or the pseudogene TRBV3-2) and TRBJ2-1, with D perhaps matching TRBD2 (6 bases). Germline CDR1 is LGHDT and CDR2 is YNNKEL (reference sequence). The V end lost 10 bases, the J end lost 10 bases, and 23 bases lay between the germline ends. This CDR3 is built from 14 residues. The CDR3 sequence: CATTLAGGVGEQFF. As DNA, the CDR3 is TGTGCCACCACCCTGGCCGGCGGGGTGGGCGAGCAGTTCTTC.

This clone was found a few times. This chain joins TRBV3-1 (or the pseudogene TRBV3-2) and TRBJ1-1; 8 bases match TRBD1. Germline loops: CDR1 LGHDT, CDR2 YNNKEL (reference sequence). This CDR3 contains 15 residues. Trimming took 5 bases from V and 4 from J; bases not matched to a gene: 9. The CDR3 protein is CASSEGTGGGTEAFF. The CDR3 DNA reads as TGTGCCAGCAGCGAAGGGACAGGAGGCGGCACTGAAGCTTTCTTT.

The gene calls are TRBV3-1 (or the pseudogene TRBV3-2) and TRBJ1-5; D unclear. Trimming pared 5 bases from V and 1 base from J, leaving 9 bases between. Germline CDR1 reads LGHDT; CDR2 reads YNNKEL (reference sequence). The CDR3 runs to 14 residues. CDR3 in amino acids: CASSAAVSNQPQHF. The CDR3, as DNA: TGTGCCAGCAGCGCCGCGGTAAGCAATCAGCCCCAGCATTTT.

The chain employs TRBV4-2 and TRBJ2-5; 9 bases agree with TRBD2. The CDR3 runs to 14 residues. V was pared by 3 bases and J by 4 bases, with 3 bases of the junction left unmatched. Germline values: CDR1 LGHNA, CDR2 YNFKEQ. This CDR3 is CASSQETSGETQYF. The CDR3, as DNA: TGTGCCAGCAGCCAGGAGACTAGCGGAGAGACCCAGTACTTC.

This chain links TRBV5-1 with TRBJ1-5; a weak D match, TRBD1 (5 bases). Trimming took 1 base from V and 7 from J, leaving 18 bases between them. Germline V gives CDR1 SGHRS, CDR2 YFSETQ. CDR3 length equals 16 residues. The CDR3: CASSLSGVGDGQPQHF. The CDR3 coding sequence is TGCGCCAGCAGCTTGTCGGGGGTTGGTGATGGGCAGCCCCAGCATTTT. The full variable domain, rest sourced from reference TRBV5-1 and TRBJ1-5, is KAGVTQTPRYLIKTRGQQVTLSCSPISGHRSVSWYQQTPGQGLQFLFEYFSETQRNKGNFPGRFSGRQFSNSRSEMNVSTLELGDSALYLCASSLSGVGDGQPQHFGDGTRLSIL.